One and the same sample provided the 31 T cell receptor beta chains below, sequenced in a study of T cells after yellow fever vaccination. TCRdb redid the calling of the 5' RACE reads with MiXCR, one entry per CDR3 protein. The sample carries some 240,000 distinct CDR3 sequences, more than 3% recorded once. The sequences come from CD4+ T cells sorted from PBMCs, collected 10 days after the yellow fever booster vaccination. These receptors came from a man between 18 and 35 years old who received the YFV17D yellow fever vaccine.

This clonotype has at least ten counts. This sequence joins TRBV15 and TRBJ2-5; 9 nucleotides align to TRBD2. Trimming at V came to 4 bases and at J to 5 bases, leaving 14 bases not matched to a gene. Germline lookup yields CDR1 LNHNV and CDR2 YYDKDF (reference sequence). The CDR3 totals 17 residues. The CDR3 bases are TGTGCCACCAGCACCGCTCCTCCGGGACTAGCCTACGAGACCCAGTACTTC. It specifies CATSTAPPGLAYETQYF.

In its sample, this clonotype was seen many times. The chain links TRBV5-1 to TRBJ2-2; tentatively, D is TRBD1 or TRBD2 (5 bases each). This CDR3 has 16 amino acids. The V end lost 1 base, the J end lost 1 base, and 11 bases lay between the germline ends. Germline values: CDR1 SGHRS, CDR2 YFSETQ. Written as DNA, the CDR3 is TGCGCCAGCAGCTTGCGTGGGGGTCAGAACACCGGGGAGCTGTTTTTT. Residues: CASSLRGGQNTGELFF. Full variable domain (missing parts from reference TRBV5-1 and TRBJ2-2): KAGVTQTPRYLIKTRGQQVTLSCSPISGHRSVSWYQQTPGQGLQFLFEYFSETQRNKGNFPGRFSGRQFSNSRSEMNVSTLELGDSALYLCASSLRGGQNTGELFFGEGSRLTVL.

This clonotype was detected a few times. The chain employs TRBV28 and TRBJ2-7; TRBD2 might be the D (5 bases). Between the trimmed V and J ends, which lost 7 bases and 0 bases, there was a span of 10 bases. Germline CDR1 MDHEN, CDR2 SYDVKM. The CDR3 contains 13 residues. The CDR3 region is CASKPGISYEQYV. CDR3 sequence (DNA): TGTGCCAGCAAACCGGGGATCTCCTACGAGCAGTACGTC.

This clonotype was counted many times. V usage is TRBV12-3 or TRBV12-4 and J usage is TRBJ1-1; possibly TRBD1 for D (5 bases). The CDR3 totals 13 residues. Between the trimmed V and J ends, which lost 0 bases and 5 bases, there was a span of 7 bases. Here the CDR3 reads CASSLAQGTEAFF. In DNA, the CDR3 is TGTGCCAGCAGTTTAGCGCAGGGAACTGAAGCTTTCTTT.

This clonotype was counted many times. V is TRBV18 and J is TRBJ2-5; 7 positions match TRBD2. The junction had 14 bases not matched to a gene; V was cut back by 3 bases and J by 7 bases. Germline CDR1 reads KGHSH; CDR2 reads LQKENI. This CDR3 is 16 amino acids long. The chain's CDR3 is CASSPPGTTGRRTQYF. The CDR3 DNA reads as TGTGCCAGCTCACCTCCGGGGACTACGGGTCGGAGGACCCAGTACTTC.

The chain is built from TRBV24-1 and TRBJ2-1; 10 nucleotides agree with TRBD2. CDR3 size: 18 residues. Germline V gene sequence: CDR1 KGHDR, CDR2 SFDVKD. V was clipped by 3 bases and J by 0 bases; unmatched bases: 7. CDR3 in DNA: TGTGCCACCAGTGATGGATCAGCGGGGGGGAGCTCCTACAATGAGCAGTTCTTC. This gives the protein CATSDGSAGGSSYNEQFF.

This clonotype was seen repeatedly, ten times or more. The CDR3 DNA sequence: TGTGCCAGCAGCCTAATGGACTCCTATAATTCACCCCTCCACTTT. This sequence encodes CASSLMDSYNSPLHF. This chain uses TRBV7-2 with TRBJ1-6; D is uncertain. The CDR3 consists of 15 residues. V lost 5 bases and J lost 0, with 8 bases in between. The V gene's germline CDR1 is SGHTA and CDR2 FQGNSA.

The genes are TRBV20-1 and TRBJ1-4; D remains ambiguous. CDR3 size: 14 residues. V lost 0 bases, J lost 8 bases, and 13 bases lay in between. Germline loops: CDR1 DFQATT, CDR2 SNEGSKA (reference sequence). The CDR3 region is CSARDLNGAEKLFF. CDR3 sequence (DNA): TGCAGTGCTAGAGATTTGAATGGAGCGGAAAAACTGTTTTTT.

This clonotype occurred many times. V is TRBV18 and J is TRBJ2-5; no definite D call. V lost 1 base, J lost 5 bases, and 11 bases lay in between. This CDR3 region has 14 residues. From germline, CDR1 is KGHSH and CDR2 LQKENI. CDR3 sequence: CASSPRRSKETQYF. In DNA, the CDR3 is TGTGCCAGCTCACCACGGAGATCAAAGGAGACCCAGTACTTC.

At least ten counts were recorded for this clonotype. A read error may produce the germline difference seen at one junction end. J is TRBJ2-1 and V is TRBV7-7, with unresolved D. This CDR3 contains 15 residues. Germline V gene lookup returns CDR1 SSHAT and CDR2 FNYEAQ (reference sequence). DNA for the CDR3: TGTGCTAGCAGCTTCGGATCGACTTCCTACAATGAGCAGTTCTTC. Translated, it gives CASSFGSTSYNEQFF.

The CDR3: CASSLDATWGGYTF. In nucleotides, the CDR3 is TGTGCCAGCAGCTTGGATGCGACCTGGGGTGGCTACACCTTC. The chain uses TRBV5-6 and TRBJ1-2; no definite D call. Germline values: CDR1 SGHDT, CDR2 YYEEEE. The CDR3 length is 14 residues. V was trimmed by 0 bases and J by 7 bases, leaving 13 bases between them.

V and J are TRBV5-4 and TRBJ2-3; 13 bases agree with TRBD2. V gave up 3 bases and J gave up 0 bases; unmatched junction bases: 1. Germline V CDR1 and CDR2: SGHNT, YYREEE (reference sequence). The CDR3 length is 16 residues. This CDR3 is CASSWGLAGSTDTQYF. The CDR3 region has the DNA TGTGCCAGCAGCTGGGGACTAGCGGGGAGCACAGATACGCAGTATTTT.

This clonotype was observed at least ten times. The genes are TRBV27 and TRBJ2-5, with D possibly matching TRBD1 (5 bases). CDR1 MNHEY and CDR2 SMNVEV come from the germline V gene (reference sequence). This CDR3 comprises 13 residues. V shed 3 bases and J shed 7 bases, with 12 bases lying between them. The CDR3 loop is CASSFTTTGTQYF. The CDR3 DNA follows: TGTGCCAGCAGTTTCACCACCACAGGGACCCAGTACTTC.

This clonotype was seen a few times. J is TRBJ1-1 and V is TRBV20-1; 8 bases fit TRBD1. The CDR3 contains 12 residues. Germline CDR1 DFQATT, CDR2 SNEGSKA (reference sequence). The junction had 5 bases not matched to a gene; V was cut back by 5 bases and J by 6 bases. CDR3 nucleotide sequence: TGCAGTGCTCTATCGACAGGGGCTGAAGCTTTCTTT. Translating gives CSALSTGAEAFF.

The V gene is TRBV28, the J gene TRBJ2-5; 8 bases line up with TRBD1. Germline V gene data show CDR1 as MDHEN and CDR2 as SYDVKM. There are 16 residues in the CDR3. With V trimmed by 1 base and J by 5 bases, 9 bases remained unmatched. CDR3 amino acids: CASSLFLQGVRETQYF. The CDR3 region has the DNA TGTGCCAGCAGTTTATTCCTACAGGGGGTAAGGGAGACCCAGTACTTC.

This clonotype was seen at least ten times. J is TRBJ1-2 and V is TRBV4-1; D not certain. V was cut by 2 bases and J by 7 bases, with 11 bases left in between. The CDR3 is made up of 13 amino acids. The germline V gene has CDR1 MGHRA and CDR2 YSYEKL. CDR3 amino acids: CASSQSGLSGYTF. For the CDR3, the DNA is TGCGCCAGCAGCCAATCAGGCCTAAGTGGCTACACCTTC.

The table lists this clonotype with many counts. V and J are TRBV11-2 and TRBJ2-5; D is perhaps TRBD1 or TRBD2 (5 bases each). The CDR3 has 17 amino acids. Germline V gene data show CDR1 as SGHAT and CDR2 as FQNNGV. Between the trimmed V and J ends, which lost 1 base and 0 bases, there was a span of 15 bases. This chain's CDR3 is CASSLGVVRGHQETQYF. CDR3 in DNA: TGTGCCAGCAGCTTAGGCGTTGTACGGGGCCACCAAGAGACCCAGTACTTC.

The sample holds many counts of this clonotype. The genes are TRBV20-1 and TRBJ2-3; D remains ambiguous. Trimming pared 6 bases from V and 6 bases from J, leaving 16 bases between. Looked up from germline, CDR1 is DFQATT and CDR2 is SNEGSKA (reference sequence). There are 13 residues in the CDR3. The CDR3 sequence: CSAGLSPADTQYF. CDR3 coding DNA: TGCAGTGCGGGTCTCTCCCCCGCGGATACGCAGTATTTT.

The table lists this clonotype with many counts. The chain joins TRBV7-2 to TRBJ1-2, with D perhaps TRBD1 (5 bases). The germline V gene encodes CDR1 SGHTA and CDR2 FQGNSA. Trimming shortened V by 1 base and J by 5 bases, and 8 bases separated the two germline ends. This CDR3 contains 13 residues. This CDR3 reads CASSLGQQYGYTF. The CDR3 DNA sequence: TGTGCCAGCAGCTTAGGACAGCAATATGGCTACACCTTC. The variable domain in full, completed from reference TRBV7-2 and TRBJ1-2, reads GAGVSQSPSNKVTEKGKDVELRCDPISGHTALYWYRQSLGQGLEFLIYFQGNSAPDKSGLPSDRFSAERTGGSVSTLTIQRTQQEDSAVYLCASSLGQQYGYTFGSGTRLTVV.

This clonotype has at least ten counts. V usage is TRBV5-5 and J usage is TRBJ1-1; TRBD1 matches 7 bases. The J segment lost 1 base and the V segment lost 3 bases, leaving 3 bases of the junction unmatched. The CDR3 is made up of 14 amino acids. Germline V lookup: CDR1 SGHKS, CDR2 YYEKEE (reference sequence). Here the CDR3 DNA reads TGTGCCAGCAGCTGGGGACAGCAGAACACTGAAGCTTTCTTT. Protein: CASSWGQQNTEAFF.

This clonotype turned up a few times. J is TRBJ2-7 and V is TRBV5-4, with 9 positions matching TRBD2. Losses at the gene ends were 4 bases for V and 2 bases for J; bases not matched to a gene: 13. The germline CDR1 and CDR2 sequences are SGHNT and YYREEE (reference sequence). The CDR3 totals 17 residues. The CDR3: CASSDGGGGAIPYEQYF. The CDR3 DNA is TGTGCCAGCAGCGATGGTGGCGGGGGGGCCATTCCCTACGAGCAGTACTTC. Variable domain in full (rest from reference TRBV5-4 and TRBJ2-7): ETGVTQSPTHLIKTRGQQVTLRCSSQSGHNTVSWYQQALGQGPQFIFQYYREEENGRGNFPPRFSGLQFPNYSSELNVNALELDDSALYLCASSDGGGGAIPYEQYFGPGTRLTVT.

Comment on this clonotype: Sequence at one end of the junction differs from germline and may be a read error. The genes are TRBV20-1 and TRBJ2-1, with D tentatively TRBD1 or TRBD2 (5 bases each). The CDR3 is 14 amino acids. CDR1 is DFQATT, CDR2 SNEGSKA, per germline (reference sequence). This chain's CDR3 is CSATPGTLHNGQFF. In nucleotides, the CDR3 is TGCAGTGCTACCCCCGGGACGCTGCACAATGGGCAGTTCTTC.

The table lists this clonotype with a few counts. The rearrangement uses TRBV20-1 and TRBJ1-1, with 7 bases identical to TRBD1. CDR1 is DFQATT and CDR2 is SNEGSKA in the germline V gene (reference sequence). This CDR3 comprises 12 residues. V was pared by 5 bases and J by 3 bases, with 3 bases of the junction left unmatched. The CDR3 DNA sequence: TGCAGTGCTGGACAGGATCACACTGAAGCTTTCTTT. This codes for CSAGQDHTEAFF.

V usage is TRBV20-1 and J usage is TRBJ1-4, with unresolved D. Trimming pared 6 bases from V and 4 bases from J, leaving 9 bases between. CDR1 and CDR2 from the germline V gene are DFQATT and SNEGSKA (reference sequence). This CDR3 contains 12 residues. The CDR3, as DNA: TGCAGTGCCGCTCGGTTTAATGAAAAACTGTTTTTT. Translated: CSAARFNEKLFF.

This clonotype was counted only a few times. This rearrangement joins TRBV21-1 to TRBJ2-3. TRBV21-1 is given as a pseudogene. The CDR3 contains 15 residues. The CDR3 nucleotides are TGTGCCAGCAGCATAGGAGACACCAGCACAGATACGCAGTATTTT. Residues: CASSIGDTSTDTQYF.

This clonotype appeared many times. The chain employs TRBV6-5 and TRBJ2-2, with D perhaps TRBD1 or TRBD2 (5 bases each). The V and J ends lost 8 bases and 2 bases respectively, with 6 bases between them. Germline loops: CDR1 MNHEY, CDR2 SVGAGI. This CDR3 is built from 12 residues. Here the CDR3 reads CASGTNTGELFF. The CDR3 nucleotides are TGTGCCAGCGGGACCAACACCGGGGAGCTGTTTTTT.

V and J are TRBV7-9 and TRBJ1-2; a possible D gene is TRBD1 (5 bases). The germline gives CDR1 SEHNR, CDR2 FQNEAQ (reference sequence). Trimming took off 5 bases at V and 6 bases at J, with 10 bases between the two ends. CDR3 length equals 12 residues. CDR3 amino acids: CASSPGYHGYTF. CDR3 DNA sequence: TGTGCCAGCAGCCCAGGGTACCATGGCTACACCTTC.

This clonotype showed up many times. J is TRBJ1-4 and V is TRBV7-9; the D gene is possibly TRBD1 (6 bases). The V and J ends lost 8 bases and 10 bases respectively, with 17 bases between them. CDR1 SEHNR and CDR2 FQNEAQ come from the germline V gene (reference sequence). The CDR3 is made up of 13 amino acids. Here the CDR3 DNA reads TGTGCCAGCGTCGAAGGGGGTTTCGGAAAACTGTTTTTT. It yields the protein CASVEGGFGKLFF.

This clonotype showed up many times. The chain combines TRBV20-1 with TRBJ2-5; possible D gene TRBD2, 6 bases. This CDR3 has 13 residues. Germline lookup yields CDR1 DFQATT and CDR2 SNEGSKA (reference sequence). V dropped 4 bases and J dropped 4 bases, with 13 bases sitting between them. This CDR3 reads CSANPLARETQYF. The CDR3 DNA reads TGCAGTGCTAACCCACTAGCACGAGAGACCCAGTACTTC.

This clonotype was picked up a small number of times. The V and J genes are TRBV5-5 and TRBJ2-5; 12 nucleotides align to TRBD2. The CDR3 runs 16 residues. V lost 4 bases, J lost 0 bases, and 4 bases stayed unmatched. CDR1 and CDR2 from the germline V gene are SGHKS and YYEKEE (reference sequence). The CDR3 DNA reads TGTGCCAGCAGCCGCGGACTAGCGGGAAACCAAGAGACCCAGTACTTC. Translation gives CASSRGLAGNQETQYF.

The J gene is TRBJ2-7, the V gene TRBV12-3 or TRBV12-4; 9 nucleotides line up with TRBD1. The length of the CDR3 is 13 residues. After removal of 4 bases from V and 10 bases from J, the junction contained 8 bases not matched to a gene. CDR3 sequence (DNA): TGTGCCAGCAGTTACCGGGGACAGGGTCGACAGTACTTC. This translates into CASSYRGQGRQYF.